The entry that follows covers one T cell receptor beta chain sequence. The sample comes from a study of a mutant IDH1 vaccine in newly diagnosed glioma. Time point of the sample: baseline, week 1 (first vaccination visit). Treatment here: pre-vaccination baseline after standard-of-care therapy. TCRdb's table, derived via immunoSEQ multiplex PCR, lists solely in-frame clones and lacks some. The sample has 98,000 or so clones, 70% to 90% seen once. The receptor comes from a woman aged 50 to 65 with glioma. The specimen comprised PBMCs, sampled from a glioma patient treated with radiotherapy, temozolomide or both.

The CDR3 spells CASSSDRTLYGYTF. Here the CDR3 DNA reads TGTGCCAGCAGTTCAGACAGGACTCTCTATGGCTACACCTTC. The chain combines TRBV6-5 with TRBJ1-2, with D tentatively TRBD1 (6 bases). Germline-derived CDR1 and CDR2 are MNHEY and SVGAGI. This CDR3 region has 14 residues. Trimming took 4 bases from V and 4 from J, leaving 13 bases between them.